Detailed here is one TCR beta chain. Its antigen remains unidentified. These data come from a study of siplizumab effects on memory and regulatory T cells. The table came from immunoSEQ multiplex PCR; TCRdb's copy has only in-frame clones and leaves some out. The table has 60,000 to 65,000 clones, roughly 85% seen once. Germline V gene lookup returns CDR1 SGHNT and CDR2 YENEEA. J lost 9 bases, V lost 3 bases, and 8 bases had no gene match. There are 15 residues in the CDR3. General study results and limits: Naive T cells looked more diverse than memory cells, and they looked like major contributors to the alloresponse. Most alloreactive clones went unmapped to unstimulated subsets; only a minor fraction mapped.

This rearrangement joins TRBV11-3 to TRBJ2-1; 10 bases agree with TRBD2. The sequenced material came from memory CD4+ T cells sorted from blood. This sequence originates from a human donor in good health. CDR3 sequence: CASSFPSSGGSEQFF. The CDR3 DNA follows: TGTGCCAGCAGCTTCCCCTCTAGCGGGGGTAGTGAGCAGTTCTTC. Drawing the rest from reference TRBV11-3 and TRBJ2-1, the complete variable domain is EAGVVQSPRYKIIEKKQPVAFWCNPISGHNTLYWYLQNLGQGPELLIRYENEEAVDDSQLPKDRFSAERLKGVDSTLKIQPAELGDSAVYLCASSFPSSGGSEQFFGPGTRLTVL.